This TCR beta chain is drawn from a study of cytomegalovirus exposure and HLA in healthy donors. Study findings and constraints: Most TCR sequences proved rare, with some public TCRs found in many donors. In an earlier analysis, most TCR beta V segments were productive about 87% or about 30% of the time. Sequences of the TCR beta chain were said to predict the HLA-A and HLA-B alleles of most subjects accurately. CMV serostatus alone was available as immune exposure information.

Both 60 Vbeta primers and 13 Jbeta primers went into the PCR. Repertoires were generated with immunoSEQ multiplex PCR, while TCRdb's copy carries only in-frame clones and drops some. This repertoire shows about 120,000 clones, 70% to 80% found once; its top ten account for 10% to 15%. Trimming at V came to 5 bases and at J to 5 bases, leaving 10 bases not matched to a gene. This CDR3 is 15 amino acids long. Germline V gene lookup returns CDR1 MNHNS and CDR2 SASEGT. Worth noting for this clone: The antigen is not known.

The rearrangement uses TRBV6-1 and TRBJ2-5, with 8 bases identical to TRBD1. This TCR was recovered from a woman aged 40 to 49 in good health and CMV-seropositive. The sample comprised PBMCs. The CDR3 sequence: CASSLRGQDRETQYF. CDR3 DNA: TGTGCCAGCAGTTTAAGGGGACAGGATAGGGAGACCCAGTACTTC.